Presented here are 13 T cell receptor beta chains from one specimen sequenced in a study of blood T cell repertoires in COVID-19. The table came from immunoSEQ multiplex PCR; TCRdb's copy has only in-frame clones and leaves some out. The sample lists about 240,000 clones; approximately 78% were seen once. Sequencing used peripheral blood. The receptor source for this set is a woman in her sixties with active or convalescent COVID-19.

This clone was seen a few times. The chain employs TRBV18 and TRBJ1-3; no clear D. This CDR3 spans 18 amino acids. The V end lost 1 base, the J end lost 0 bases, and 16 bases lay between the germline ends. CDR1 and CDR2 (germline): KGHSH, LQKENI. The CDR3 spells CASSPQPTRSDSGNTIYF. The CDR3 DNA is TGTGCCAGCTCACCACAGCCAACCCGCTCCGACTCTGGAAACACCATATATTTT.

The V gene is TRBV6-5, the J gene TRBJ1-2; D not certain. The CDR3 has 16 amino acids. In germline, CDR1 is MNHEY, CDR2 SVGAGI. Between the trimmed V and J ends, which lost 0 bases and 3 bases, there was a span of 14 bases. For the CDR3, the DNA is TGTGCCAGCAGTTACTCCGCTCCTGGAGGAGACTATGGCTACACCTTC. It encodes CASSYSAPGGDYGYTF.

This clone was seen a single time. This chain uses TRBV5-8 with TRBJ2-7; TRBD1 might be the D (7 bases). Looked up from germline, CDR1 is SGHTS and CDR2 is YDEGEE. Trimming removed 1 base from V and 6 bases from J, with 14 bases in between. CDR3 length equals 14 residues. CDR3 residues: CASSLQGGLSEQYF. The CDR3 DNA follows: TGTGCCAGCAGCTTGCAGGGGGGTTTGAGCGAGCAGTACTTC.

The chain carries TRBV7-9 and TRBJ2-5, with TRBD1 matching 11 bases. Looked up from germline, CDR1 is SEHNR and CDR2 is FQNEAQ (reference sequence). This CDR3 is 15 amino acids long. Trimming at V came to 5 bases and at J to 4 bases, leaving 6 bases not matched to a gene. Here the CDR3 DNA reads TGTGCCAGCAGCCGAGCCGGGACAGGGGGAGAGACCCAGTACTTC. Protein sequence: CASSRAGTGGETQYF. The full variable domain, with the rest looked up from reference TRBV7-9 and TRBJ2-5, is DTGVSQNPRHKITKRGQNVTFRCDPISEHNRLYWYRQTLGQGPEFLTYFQNEAQLEKSRLLSDRFSAERPKGSFSTLEIQRTEQGDSAMYLCASSRAGTGGETQYFGPGTRLLVL.

The V and J genes are TRBV6-6 and TRBJ1-5; D is ambiguous. Between the trimmed V and J ends, which lost 5 bases and 0 bases, there was a span of 17 bases. CDR1 MNHNY and CDR2 SVGAGI come from the germline V gene (reference sequence). This CDR3 contains 17 residues. The CDR3: CASSRLPGFYSNQPQHF. DNA of the CDR3: TGTGCCAGCAGTCGATTGCCCGGGTTTTATAGCAATCAGCCCCAGCATTTT.

Only one count was recorded for this clone. The CDR3 DNA reads TGTGCCAGCAGCTTGGGGACAGGGAACTATGGCTACACCTTC. This translates into CASSLGTGNYGYTF. The chain recombines TRBV5-4 with TRBJ1-2, with TRBD1 identical over 8 bases. Germline V CDR1 and CDR2: SGHNT, YYREEE (reference sequence). V was clipped by 0 bases and J by 2 bases; unmatched bases: 0. This CDR3 region has 14 residues.

This clone appeared once. V and J are TRBV9 and TRBJ1-1; D might be TRBD1 (6 bases). The ends were cut back, 4 bases at V and 1 base at J, with 14 bases in the middle. Per the germline V gene, CDR1 is SGDLS and CDR2 is YYNGEE. This CDR3 comprises 15 residues. CDR3 nucleotide sequence: TGTGCCAGCAGCCCTCCCCAAGGGGGGAACACTGAAGCTTTCTTT. This encodes CASSPPQGGNTEAFF.

V and J are TRBV4-3 and TRBJ2-1, with 9 nucleotides matching TRBD2. The CDR3 is 17 amino acids. Germline values: CDR1 LGHNA, CDR2 YSLEER. With 4 bases clipped from V and 8 bases from J, the junction kept 15 bases outside the gene matches. CDR3 region: CASSPNLRRGGADEQFF. CDR3 DNA: TGCGCCAGCAGCCCTAATTTAAGGCGCGGGGGGGCGGATGAGCAGTTCTTC.

This clone was seen once. The V and J genes are TRBV3-1 (or the pseudogene TRBV3-2) and TRBJ2-7; TRBD1 matches 8 bases. V was clipped by 1 base and J by 0 bases; unmatched bases: 5. CDR1 LGHDT and CDR2 YNNKEL come from the germline V gene (reference sequence). The CDR3 is 16 residues long. This CDR3 reads CASSQGGQATSYEQYF. In DNA form, the CDR3 reads TGTGCCAGCAGCCAAGGGGGACAGGCAACCTCCTACGAGCAGTACTTC.

This chain joins TRBV6-5 and TRBJ1-6; D possibly corresponds to TRBD1 (5 bases). V shed 5 bases and J shed 9 bases, with 17 bases lying between them. CDR1 is MNHEY, CDR2 SVGAGI, per germline. The CDR3 sequence is 15 residues long. CDR3 region: CASSRQSEGPSPLHF. The CDR3 DNA follows: TGTGCCAGCAGTCGACAATCGGAGGGGCCTTCACCCCTCCACTTT.

V usage is TRBV4-1 and J usage is TRBJ1-2; no clear D. Germline V gene data show CDR1 as MGHRA and CDR2 as YSYEKL. Trimming removed 1 base from V and 8 bases from J, with 5 bases in between. The CDR3 loop spans 11 amino acids. The CDR3 spells CASSQGLGYTF. The CDR3 DNA sequence: TGCGCCAGCAGCCAAGGACTGGGCTACACCTTC.

The CDR3 sequence: CASSPLGFEAFF. The CDR3 DNA sequence: TGTGCCAGCAGCCCACTCGGGTTTGAAGCTTTCTTT. The chain recombines TRBV6-5 with TRBJ1-1; D gene ambiguous. Germline V gene lookup returns CDR1 MNHEY and CDR2 SVGAGI. The CDR3 sequence is 12 residues long. V lost 6 bases and J 7 bases, leaving 12 bases between the germline ends.

The V gene is TRBV2, the J gene TRBJ2-1, with 13 bases aligning to TRBD2. Germline loops: CDR1 SNHLY, CDR2 FYNNEI. The CDR3 length is 14 residues. Trimming took 5 bases from V and 8 from J; bases not matched to a gene: 3. CDR3 sequence (DNA): TGTGCCAGCAGTACTAGCGGGGGGGCCCATGAGCAGTTCTTC. Its translation is CASSTSGGAHEQFF.